This T cell receptor (beta chain) was obtained from a study of T cell repertoires in cytomegalovirus infection. Across the study: Indications came from public TCR beta signatures; they pointed to CMV infection and to a matching HLA type.

This clonotype was seen a few times. What it binds is not known. This CDR3 region has 12 residues. Germline CDR1 ENHRY, CDR2 SYGVKD. V was shortened by 7 bases and J by 7 bases, with 13 bases between the two germline ends. TCRdb ran MiXCR on the reads and lists one entry per CDR3 protein. The data contain 500,000 or so distinct CDR3 sequences, 15% to 20% of them singletons. Regarding the study as a whole: Ex vivo, HLA-C-restricted CMV-specific TCR beta clonotypes prevailed over the rest of the response. Carriage of CMV together with the relevant HLA was identifiable through cumulative public TCR beta family frequency.

V gene TRBV10-3 combines with J gene TRBJ2-5; D might be TRBD2 (6 bases). Sequenced input: CD8+ T cells from PBMCs. The receptor comes from a human donor in good health (CMV status not recorded). Some clones in this sample may be carry-over from other donors' samples. This CDR3 is CAITAGSGTQYF. CDR3 nucleotides: TGTGCCATCACGGCGGGATCGGGGACCCAGTACTTC.